The 23 T cell receptor beta chains below come from one sample, sequenced in a study of patients and donors after allogeneic stem cell transplantation. TCRdb reprocessed the RT-PCR reads via MiXCR and lists one record per CDR3 protein. The data hold about 90,000 distinct CDR3 sequences, with roughly 52% observed a single time. The specimen was blood, either unsorted or a sorted T cell fraction (not recorded which). These receptors were taken from a human donor who was either an allogeneic HSCT recipient or a stem cell or donor lymphocyte infusion donor (not recorded which). It is not recorded whose cells these are; they may come from a transplant donor.

This clonotype has more than one count but fewer than ten. This chain links TRBV4-2 with TRBJ1-2, with unresolved D. V was clipped by 3 bases and J by 2 bases, with 19 bases between them. The length of the CDR3 is 17 residues. The germline V gene has CDR1 LGHNA and CDR2 YNFKEQ. The CDR3 DNA is TGTGCCAGCAGCCATACAATCACCGGAACAGCGAACTATGGCTACACCTTC. Protein: CASSHTITGTANYGYTF.

The sample holds many counts of this clonotype. The genes are TRBV5-1 and TRBJ1-1; possibly TRBD1 for D (5 bases). V lost 1 base and J 1 base, leaving 14 bases between the germline ends. Germline lookup yields CDR1 SGHRS and CDR2 YFSETQ. The CDR3 sequence is 16 residues long. DNA of the CDR3: TGCGCCAGCAGCTTGATGCCAATGACAGAGAACACTGAAGCTTTCTTT. Translating gives CASSLMPMTENTEAFF.

The chain is built from TRBV13 and TRBJ1-5; D ambiguous. The CDR3 length is 15 residues. The V and J ends lost 1 base and 5 bases respectively, with 12 bases between them. The V gene's germline CDR1 is PRHDT and CDR2 FYEKMQ (reference sequence). The CDR3 nucleotides read TGTGCCAGCAGCTTAGCTGGGATGGGCGATCAGCCCCAGCATTTT. Its protein product is CASSLAGMGDQPQHF.

This clonotype occurred a few times. The chain couples TRBV27 to TRBJ1-2; possible D gene TRBD1, 5 bases. The CDR3 runs to 14 residues. Germline CDR1 MNHEY, CDR2 SMNVEV (reference sequence). Trimming shortened V by 6 bases and J by 4 bases, and 15 bases separated the two germline ends. The CDR3 loop reads CASRSLTGPYGYTF. The CDR3 DNA follows: TGTGCCAGCAGATCCTTGACGGGACCCTATGGCTACACCTTC.

The chain links TRBV20-1 to TRBJ1-1; TRBD1 is a possible D gene (6 bases). Germline V lookup: CDR1 DFQATT, CDR2 SNEGSKA (reference sequence). This CDR3 has 14 residues. The germline V and J ends were trimmed by 0 bases and 6 bases, with 14 bases remaining between them. In DNA, the CDR3 is TGCAGTGCTAGAGACATCGGGACATATTCTGAAGCTTTCTTT. As protein: CSARDIGTYSEAFF.

The gene calls are TRBV28 and TRBJ2-3, with 10 nucleotides matching TRBD2. The germline gives CDR1 MDHEN, CDR2 SYDVKM. Trimming took 1 base from V and 3 from J; bases not matched to a gene: 16. The CDR3 covers 20 residues. The CDR3: CASSLYGHTPSSGRTDTQYF. CDR3 nucleotide sequence: TGTGCCAGCAGTTTATACGGACATACTCCGTCTAGCGGGAGAACAGATACGCAGTATTTT.

The V call is TRBV5-1, the J call TRBJ2-7; 10 bases fit TRBD1. Unmatched junction bases numbered 4, after V lost 2 bases and J lost 5 bases. CDR3 length equals 14 residues. The germline V gene encodes CDR1 SGHRS and CDR2 YFSETQ. The CDR3 sequence is CASSLSTGGDEQYF. The CDR3 coding sequence is TGCGCCAGCAGCTTATCGACAGGGGGCGACGAGCAGTACTTC.

This clonotype has just a few counts. The chain employs TRBV20-1 and TRBJ1-2; no firm D call. V shed 6 bases and J shed 2 bases, with 13 bases lying between them. The CDR3 loop spans 13 amino acids. Germline assignment: CDR1 DFQATT and CDR2 SNEGSKA (reference sequence). CDR3 DNA sequence: TGCAGTGCAAACGGACCTGCAAACTATGGCTACACCTTC. The encoded protein is CSANGPANYGYTF.

The chain recombines TRBV6-5 with TRBJ1-1; D remains unclear. The CDR3 consists of 14 residues. Trimming cost V 3 bases and J 0 bases, with 8 bases left between them. The V gene's germline CDR1 is MNHEY and CDR2 SVGAGI. CDR3 nucleotides: TGTGCCAGCAGTTATACAGACATGAACACTGAAGCTTTCTTT. This codes for CASSYTDMNTEAFF.

The chain combines TRBV6-5 with TRBJ1-4, with TRBD1 matching over 7 bases. CDR3 length equals 16 residues. Per germline, CDR1 MNHEY and CDR2 SVGAGI. Unmatched junction bases numbered 15, after V lost 6 bases and J lost 8 bases. The DNA of the CDR3 is TGTGCCAGCAGGTTACGGAACGGGGACAGAACCGAAAAACTGTTTTTT. Its translation is CASRLRNGDRTEKLFF.

This clonotype appeared a few times. The genes are TRBV6-1 and TRBJ1-3, with D possibly matching TRBD1 (5 bases). The germline V and J ends were trimmed by 7 bases and 0 bases, with 13 bases remaining between them. The germline V gene has CDR1 MNHNS and CDR2 SASEGT. The CDR3 runs 15 residues. DNA of the CDR3: TGTGCCAGCATCGAGGGACTCCACTCTGGAAACACCATATATTTT. Translated, it gives CASIEGLHSGNTIYF.

The chain couples TRBV27 to TRBJ1-1; tentative D call: TRBD1 (5 bases). The CDR3 consists of 14 residues. Trimming cost V 5 bases and J 1 base, with 11 bases left between them. Germline V gene lookup returns CDR1 MNHEY and CDR2 SMNVEV (reference sequence). In DNA, the CDR3 is TGTGCCAGCAGTACGGGACGGCAGAACACTGAAGCTTTCTTT. This translates into CASSTGRQNTEAFF.

This chain uses TRBV6-2 or TRBV6-3 with TRBJ1-5; the D is unclear. CDR3 length: 12 amino acids. In germline, CDR1 is MNHEY, CDR2 SVGEGT. Trimming took off 4 bases at V and 5 bases at J, with 6 bases between the two ends. The CDR3 here is CASSLSYQPQHF. The CDR3 DNA reads TGTGCCAGCAGTTTGTCTTATCAGCCCCAGCATTTT.

This sequence joins TRBV28 and TRBJ1-2; no clear D gene. Looked up from germline, CDR1 is MDHEN and CDR2 is SYDVKM. There are 12 residues in the CDR3. The germline V and J ends were trimmed by 7 bases and 2 bases, with 8 bases remaining between them. The CDR3 is CASKRYNYGYTF. As DNA, the CDR3 is TGTGCCAGCAAGCGCTACAACTATGGCTACACCTTC.

The rearrangement links TRBV28 to TRBJ1-1; D is possibly TRBD1 (5 bases). The length of the CDR3 is 13 residues. V gave up 5 bases and J gave up 5 bases, with 12 bases separating them. Germline CDR1 reads MDHEN; CDR2 reads SYDVKM. The CDR3 DNA follows: TGTGCCAGCAGTCCACAACCAGGGACTGAAGCTTTCTTT. Translation: CASSPQPGTEAFF. Variable domain in full (rest from reference TRBV28 and TRBJ1-1): DVKVTQSSRYLVKRTGEKVFLECVQDMDHENMFWYRQDPGLGLRLIYFSYDVKMKEKGDIPEGYSVSREKKERFSLILESASTNQTSMYLCASSPQPGTEAFFGQGTRLTVV.

The table lists this clonotype with a count of one. This chain connects TRBV6-2 or TRBV6-3 to TRBJ2-1; 8 nucleotides line up with TRBD2. V dropped 0 bases and J dropped 8; count of bases not matched to a gene: 9. CDR3 size: 16 residues. Germline loops: CDR1 MNHEY, CDR2 SVGEGT. The CDR3 spells CASSYSRGAREDEQFF. As DNA, the CDR3 is TGTGCCAGCAGTTACTCTCGGGGGGCGCGGGAGGATGAGCAGTTCTTC.

The V gene is TRBV6-2 or TRBV6-3, the J gene TRBJ1-5, with D unresolved. This CDR3 contains 17 residues. Germline-derived CDR1 and CDR2 are MNHEY and SVGEGT. V lost 6 bases and J 0 bases, leaving 18 bases between the germline ends. The CDR3 sequence: CASSLQHPRYSNQPQHF. The CDR3 region has the DNA TGTGCCAGCAGCCTACAGCATCCTCGGTATAGCAATCAGCCCCAGCATTTT.

The chain recombines TRBV5-1 with TRBJ1-1, with 10 bases lining up with TRBD1. The V gene end was trimmed by 4 bases and the J gene end by 1 base; junction bases not matched to a gene: 4. CDR1 and CDR2 from the germline V gene are SGHRS and YFSETQ. CDR3 length: 15 residues. CDR3 region: CASSVGTGENTEAFF. The CDR3 nucleotides are TGCGCCAGCAGCGTCGGGACAGGGGAGAACACTGAAGCTTTCTTT.

This clonotype showed up just a few times. This chain uses TRBV20-1 with TRBJ1-2, with a possible D match to TRBD1 (5 bases). The CDR3 has 13 residues. Germline values: CDR1 DFQATT, CDR2 SNEGSKA (reference sequence). V lost 6 bases, J lost 5 bases, and 16 bases lay in between. The chain's CDR3 is CSAPPRGPYGYTF. The CDR3 nucleotides read TGCAGTGCACCCCCGCGGGGCCCGTATGGCTACACCTTC.

The CDR3 bases are TGTGCCAGCATTACAGGACTAGGCAATCAGCCCCAGCATTTT. Amino acids: CASITGLGNQPQHF. The gene calls are TRBV6-5 and TRBJ1-5, with D possibly matching TRBD1 (5 bases). Trimming shortened V by 7 bases and J by 2 bases, and 12 bases separated the two germline ends. Germline CDR1 and CDR2: MNHEY and SVGAGI. This CDR3 comprises 14 residues.

The sample holds many counts of this clonotype. The DNA of the CDR3 is TGTGCCAGCAGTTTAACAGGTCAGCCCCAGCATTTT. Translated: CASSLTGQPQHF. The V call is TRBV28, the J call TRBJ1-5, with a possible D match to TRBD1 (5 bases). Trimming left V 2 bases short and J 6 bases short, with 5 bases between. The CDR3 is made up of 12 amino acids. The germline gives CDR1 MDHEN, CDR2 SYDVKM.

The chain recombines TRBV3-1 with TRBJ1-5; D unresolved. V lost 1 base and J lost 1, with 11 bases in between. This CDR3 spans 16 amino acids. Germline loops: CDR1 LGHDT, CDR2 YNNKEL (reference sequence). DNA for the CDR3: TGTGCCAGCAGCCAAGGTCGTTCGGTGAGCAATCAGCCCCAGCATTTT. Its protein is CASSQGRSVSNQPQHF.

The chain employs TRBV4-3 and TRBJ1-2; a possible D gene is TRBD1 (5 bases). The CDR3 runs 16 residues. CDR1 and CDR2 (germline): LGHNA, YSLEER. V shed 0 bases and J shed 6 bases, with 17 bases lying between them. The CDR3 sequence: CASSQDRGGGYDGYTF. For the CDR3, the DNA is TGCGCCAGCAGCCAAGATAGGGGCGGAGGGTACGATGGCTACACCTTC.